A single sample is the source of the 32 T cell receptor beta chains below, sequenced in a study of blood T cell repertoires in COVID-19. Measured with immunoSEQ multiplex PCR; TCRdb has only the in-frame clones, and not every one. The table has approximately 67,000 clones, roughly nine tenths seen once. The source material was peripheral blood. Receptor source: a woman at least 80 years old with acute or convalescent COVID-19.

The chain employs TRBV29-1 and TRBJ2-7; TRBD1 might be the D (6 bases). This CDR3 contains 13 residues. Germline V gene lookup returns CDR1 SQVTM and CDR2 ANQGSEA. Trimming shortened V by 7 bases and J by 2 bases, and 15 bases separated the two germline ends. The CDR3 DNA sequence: TGCAGCGCCTCTGGGGGCAGCACCTACGAGCAGTACTTC. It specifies CSASGGSTYEQYF.

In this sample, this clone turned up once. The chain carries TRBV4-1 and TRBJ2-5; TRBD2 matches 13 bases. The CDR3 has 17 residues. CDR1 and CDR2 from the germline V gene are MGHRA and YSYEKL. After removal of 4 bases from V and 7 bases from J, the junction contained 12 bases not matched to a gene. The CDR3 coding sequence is TGCGCCAGCAGCCGGGGACTAGCGGGGAATATAATAGGGACCCAGTACTTC. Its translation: CASSRGLAGNIIGTQYF.

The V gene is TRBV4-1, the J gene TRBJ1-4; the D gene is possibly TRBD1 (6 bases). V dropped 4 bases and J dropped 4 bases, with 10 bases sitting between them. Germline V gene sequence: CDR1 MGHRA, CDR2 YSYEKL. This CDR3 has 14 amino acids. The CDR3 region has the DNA TGCGCCAGCAGCCTCCGACAGGATAATGAAAAACTGTTTTTT. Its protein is CASSLRQDNEKLFF.

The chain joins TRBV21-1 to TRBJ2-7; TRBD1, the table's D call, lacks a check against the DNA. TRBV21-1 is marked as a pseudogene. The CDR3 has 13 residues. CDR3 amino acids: CASSKGNSYEQYF. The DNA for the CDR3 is TGTGCCAGCAGCAAAGGAAACAGTTACGAGCAGTACTTC.

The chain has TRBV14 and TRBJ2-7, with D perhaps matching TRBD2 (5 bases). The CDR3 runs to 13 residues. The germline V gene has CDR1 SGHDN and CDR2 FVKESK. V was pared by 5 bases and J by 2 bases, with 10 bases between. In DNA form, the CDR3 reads TGTGCCAGCAGCTTAGCGTTGACCTACGAGCAGTACTTC. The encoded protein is CASSLALTYEQYF.

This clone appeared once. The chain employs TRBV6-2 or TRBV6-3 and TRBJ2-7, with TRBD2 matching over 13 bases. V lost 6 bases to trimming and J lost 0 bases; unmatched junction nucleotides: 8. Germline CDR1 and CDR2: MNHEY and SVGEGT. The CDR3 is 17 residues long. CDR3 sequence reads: CASSSGLAGLSSYEQYF. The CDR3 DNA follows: TGTGCCAGCAGCTCGGGACTAGCGGGACTAAGCTCCTACGAGCAGTACTTC.

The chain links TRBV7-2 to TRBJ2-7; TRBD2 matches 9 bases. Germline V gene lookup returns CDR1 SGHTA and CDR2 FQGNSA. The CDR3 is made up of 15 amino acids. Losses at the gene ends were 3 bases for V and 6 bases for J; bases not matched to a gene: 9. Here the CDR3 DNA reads TGTGCCAGCAGCTTCCGAGGCGGGGGGGTGACCGAGCAGTACTTC. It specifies CASSFRGGGVTEQYF.

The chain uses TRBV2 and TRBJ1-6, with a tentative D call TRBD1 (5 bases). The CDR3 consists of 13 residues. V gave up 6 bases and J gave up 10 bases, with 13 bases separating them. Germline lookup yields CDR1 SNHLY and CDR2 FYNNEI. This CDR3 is CASRASGESPLHF. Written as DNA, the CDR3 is TGTGCCAGCAGGGCCTCGGGGGAATCACCCCTCCACTTT. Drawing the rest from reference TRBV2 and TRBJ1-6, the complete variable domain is EPEVTQTPSHQVTQMGQEVILRCVPISNHLYFYWYRQILGQKVEFLVSFYNNEISEKSEIFDDQFSVERPDGSNFTLKIRSTKLEDSAMYFCASRASGESPLHFGNGTRLTVT.

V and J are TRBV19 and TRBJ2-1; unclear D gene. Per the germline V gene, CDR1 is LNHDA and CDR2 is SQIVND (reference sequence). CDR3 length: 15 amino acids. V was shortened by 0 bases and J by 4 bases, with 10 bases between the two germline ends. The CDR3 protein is CASSIDLVSYNEQFF. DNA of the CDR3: TGTGCCAGTAGTATAGACCTAGTTTCTTACAATGAGCAGTTCTTC.

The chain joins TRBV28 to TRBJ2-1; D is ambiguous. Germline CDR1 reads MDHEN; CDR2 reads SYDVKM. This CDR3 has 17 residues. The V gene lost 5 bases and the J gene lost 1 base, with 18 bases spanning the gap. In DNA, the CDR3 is TGTGCCAGCAGTGCCTTTTCATCGCGACAATCCTACAATGAGCAGTTCTTC. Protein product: CASSAFSSRQSYNEQFF.

CDR3 sequence (DNA): TGTGCCAGCAGTGAACGCCGGGACAGGGGAGGACCCCAGCATTTT. This codes for CASSERRDRGGPQHF. The V call is TRBV2, the J call TRBJ1-5; TRBD1 agrees at 10 bases. The germline V gene has CDR1 SNHLY and CDR2 FYNNEI. The CDR3 has 15 amino acids. Trimming cost V 2 bases and J 10 bases; bases outside gene matches: 8.

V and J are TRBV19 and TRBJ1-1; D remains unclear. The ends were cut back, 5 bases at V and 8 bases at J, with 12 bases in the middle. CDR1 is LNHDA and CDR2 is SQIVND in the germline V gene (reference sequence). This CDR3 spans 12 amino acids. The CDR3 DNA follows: TGTGCCAGTAGTTTGTTGGCGGGAGAAGCTTTCTTT. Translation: CASSLLAGEAFF.

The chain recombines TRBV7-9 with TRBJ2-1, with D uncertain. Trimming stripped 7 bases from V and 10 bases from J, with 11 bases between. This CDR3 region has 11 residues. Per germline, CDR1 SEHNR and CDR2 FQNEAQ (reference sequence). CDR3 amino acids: CASTSALEQFF. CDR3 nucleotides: TGTGCCAGCACCTCAGCGCTGGAGCAGTTCTTC.

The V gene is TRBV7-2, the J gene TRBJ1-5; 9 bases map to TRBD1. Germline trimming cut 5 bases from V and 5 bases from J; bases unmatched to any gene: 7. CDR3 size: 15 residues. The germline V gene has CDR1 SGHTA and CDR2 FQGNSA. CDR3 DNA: TGTGCCAGCAGCCCCGGGACAGGGAGATATCAGCCCCAGCATTTT. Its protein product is CASSPGTGRYQPQHF.

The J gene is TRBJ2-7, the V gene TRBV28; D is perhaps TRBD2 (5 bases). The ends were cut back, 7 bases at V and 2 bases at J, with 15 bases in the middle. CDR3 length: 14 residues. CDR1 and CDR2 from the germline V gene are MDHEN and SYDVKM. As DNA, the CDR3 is TGTGCCAGCAAAAGGATGAGAGCGGCCTACGAGCAGTACTTC. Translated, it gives CASKRMRAAYEQYF.

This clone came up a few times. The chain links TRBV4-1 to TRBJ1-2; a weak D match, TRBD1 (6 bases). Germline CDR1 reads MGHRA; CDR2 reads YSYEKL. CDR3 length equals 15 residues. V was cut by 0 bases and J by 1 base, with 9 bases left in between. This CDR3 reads CASSQDGQINYGYTF. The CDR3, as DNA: TGCGCCAGCAGCCAAGACGGACAGATTAACTATGGCTACACCTTC.

CDR3 amino acids: CASSDTRVGYGYTF. CDR3 nucleotide sequence: TGTGCCAGCAGCGACACCAGGGTTGGCTATGGCTACACCTTC. V and J are TRBV5-6 and TRBJ1-2; a weak D match, TRBD1 (5 bases). Trimming stripped 4 bases from V and 4 bases from J, with 14 bases between. The CDR3 runs to 14 residues. From germline, CDR1 is SGHDT and CDR2 YYEEEE.

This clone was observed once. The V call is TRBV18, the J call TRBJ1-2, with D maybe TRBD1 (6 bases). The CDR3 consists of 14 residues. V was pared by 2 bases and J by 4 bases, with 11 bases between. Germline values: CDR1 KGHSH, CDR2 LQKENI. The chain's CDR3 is CASSPIQGVYGYTF. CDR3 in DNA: TGTGCCAGCTCACCAATACAGGGTGTCTATGGCTACACCTTC.

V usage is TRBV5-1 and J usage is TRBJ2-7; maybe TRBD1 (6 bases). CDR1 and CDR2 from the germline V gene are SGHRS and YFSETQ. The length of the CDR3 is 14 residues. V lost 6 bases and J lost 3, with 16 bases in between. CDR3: CASTKRQGNYEQYF. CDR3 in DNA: TGCGCCAGCACCAAGAGGCAGGGGAACTACGAGCAGTACTTC.

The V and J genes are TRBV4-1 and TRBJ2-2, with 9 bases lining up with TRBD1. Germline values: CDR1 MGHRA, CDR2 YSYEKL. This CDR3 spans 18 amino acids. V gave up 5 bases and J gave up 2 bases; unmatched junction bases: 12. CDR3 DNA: TGCGCCAGCAGCTCTATACTCCCGGGACAGGGAAACACCGGGGAGCTGTTTTTT. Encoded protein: CASSSILPGQGNTGELFF.

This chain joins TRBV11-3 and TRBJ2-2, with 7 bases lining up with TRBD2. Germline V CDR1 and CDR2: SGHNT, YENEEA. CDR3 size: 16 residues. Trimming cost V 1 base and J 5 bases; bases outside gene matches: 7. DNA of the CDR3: TGTGCCAGCAGCTTAGTCTTGGGAGGGCTTACCGGGGAGCTGTTTTTT. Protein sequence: CASSLVLGGLTGELFF.

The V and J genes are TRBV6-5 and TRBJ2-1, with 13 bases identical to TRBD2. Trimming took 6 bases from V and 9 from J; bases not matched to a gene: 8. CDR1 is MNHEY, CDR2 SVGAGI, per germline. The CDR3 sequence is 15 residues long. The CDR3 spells CASSKGLAGVLEQFF. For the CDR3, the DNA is TGTGCCAGCAGCAAAGGACTAGCGGGGGTACTTGAGCAGTTCTTC.

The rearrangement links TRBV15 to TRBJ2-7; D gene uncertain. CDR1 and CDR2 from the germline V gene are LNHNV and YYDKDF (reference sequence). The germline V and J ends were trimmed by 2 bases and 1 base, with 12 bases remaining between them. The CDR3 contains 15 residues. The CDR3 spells CATSRINPGSYEQYF. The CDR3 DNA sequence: TGTGCCACCAGCAGAATAAACCCCGGGTCCTACGAGCAGTACTTC.

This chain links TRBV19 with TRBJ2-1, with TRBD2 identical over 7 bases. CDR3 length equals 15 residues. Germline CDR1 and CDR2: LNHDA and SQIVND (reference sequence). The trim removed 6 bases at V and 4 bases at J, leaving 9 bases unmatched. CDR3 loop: CASSGLVLGYNEQFF. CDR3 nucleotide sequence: TGTGCCAGTAGCGGACTAGTCCTTGGGTACAATGAGCAGTTCTTC.

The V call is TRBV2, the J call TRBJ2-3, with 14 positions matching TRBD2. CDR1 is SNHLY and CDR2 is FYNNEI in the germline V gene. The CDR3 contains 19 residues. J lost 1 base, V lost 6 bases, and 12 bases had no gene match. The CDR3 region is CASRKRGLAGVDGTDTQYF. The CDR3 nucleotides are TGTGCCAGCAGGAAACGGGGACTAGCGGGAGTGGATGGCACAGATACGCAGTATTTT. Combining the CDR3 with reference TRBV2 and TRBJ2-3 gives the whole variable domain EPEVTQTPSHQVTQMGQEVILRCVPISNHLYFYWYRQILGQKVEFLVSFYNNEISEKSEIFDDQFSVERPDGSNFTLKIRSTKLEDSAMYFCASRKRGLAGVDGTDTQYFGPGTRLTVL.

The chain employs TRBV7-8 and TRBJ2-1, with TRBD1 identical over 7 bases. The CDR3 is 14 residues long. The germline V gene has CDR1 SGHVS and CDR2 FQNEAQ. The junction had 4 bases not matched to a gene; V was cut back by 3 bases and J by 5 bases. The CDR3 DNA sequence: TGTGCCAGCAGCTTTCCGGGACAGCACAATGAGCAGTTCTTC. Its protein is CASSFPGQHNEQFF.

The CDR3 nucleotides read TGTGCCACCAGTAGACAGGAGAACACTGAAGCTTTCTTT. This codes for CATSRQENTEAFF. This rearrangement joins TRBV24-1 to TRBJ1-1, with D tentatively TRBD1 (6 bases). Trimming removed 6 bases from V and 1 base from J, with 8 bases in between. Germline CDR1 KGHDR, CDR2 SFDVKD. The CDR3 is 13 amino acids.

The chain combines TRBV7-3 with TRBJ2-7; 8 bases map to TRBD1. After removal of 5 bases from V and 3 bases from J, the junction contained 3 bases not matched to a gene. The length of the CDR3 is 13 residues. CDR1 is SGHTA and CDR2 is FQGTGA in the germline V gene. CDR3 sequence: CASSPGTGYEQYF. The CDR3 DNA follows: TGTGCCAGCAGCCCGGGGACAGGCTACGAGCAGTACTTC.

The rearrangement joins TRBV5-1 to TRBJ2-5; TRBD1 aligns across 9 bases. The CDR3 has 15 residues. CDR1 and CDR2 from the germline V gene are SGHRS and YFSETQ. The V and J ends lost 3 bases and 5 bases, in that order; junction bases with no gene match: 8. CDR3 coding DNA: TGCGCCAGCAGCTCGCCGGGACAGGGTGTGGAGACCCAGTACTTC. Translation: CASSSPGQGVETQYF.

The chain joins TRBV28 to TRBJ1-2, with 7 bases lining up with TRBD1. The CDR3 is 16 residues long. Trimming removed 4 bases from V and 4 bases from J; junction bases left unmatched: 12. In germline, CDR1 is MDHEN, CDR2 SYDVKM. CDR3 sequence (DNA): TGTGCCAGCAGTTCCCCAGGAAGGGGGCAGCTCTATGGCTACACCTTC. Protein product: CASSSPGRGQLYGYTF.

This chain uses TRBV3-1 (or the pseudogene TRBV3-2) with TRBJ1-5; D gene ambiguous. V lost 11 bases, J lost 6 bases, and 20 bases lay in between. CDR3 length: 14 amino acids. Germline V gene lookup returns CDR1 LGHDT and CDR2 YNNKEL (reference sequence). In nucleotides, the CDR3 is TGTGCCTCCGCCAAACTAGGCGCCGGTCAGCCCCAGCATTTT. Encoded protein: CASAKLGAGQPQHF.

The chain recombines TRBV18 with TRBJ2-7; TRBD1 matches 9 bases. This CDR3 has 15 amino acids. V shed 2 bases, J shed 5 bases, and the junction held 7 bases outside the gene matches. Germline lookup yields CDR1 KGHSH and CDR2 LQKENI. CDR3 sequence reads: CASSPYGTGNHEQYF. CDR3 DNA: TGTGCCAGCTCACCATATGGGACAGGGAACCACGAGCAGTACTTC.